This T cell receptor beta chain was recorded in a study of early T cells in non-severe SARS-CoV-2 infection (dated by TCRdb to about 2021). Background on the whole study: Because TCR sequencing was done on bulk RNA from unsorted whole blood, the alpha and beta chains could not be paired. Summary of the overall study and its limitations: VDJdb matching was skewed toward anti-spike CD8 responses and likely underestimated virus-specific expansions, missing private and CD4 specificities.

This was a case-control study nested in a cohort of healthcare workers in London, UK, who had nasopharyngeal swab PCR tests and blood samples taken every week. Healthcare workers were recruited during the week of the UK lockdown, between 23 and 31 March 2020, and followed weekly for up to roughly 16 weeks. This clonotype was counted a few times. It has no known antigen specificity. Per-base quality was not reported, and no clone a single base away is much larger than it. At the junction V is shortened by 4 bases and J by 4 bases, with 15 bases in between. The germline V gene gives CDR1 as ENHRY and CDR2 as SYGVKD. Spanning cysteine to phenylalanine, the CDR3 consists of 15 amino acids. The CDR3 DNA has 45 bases and is translated from base 1. Libraries were made using 5' RACE. Sequencing used a NextSeq 500. To correct for sequencing error and PCR bias, the TCR library protocol tagged individual cDNA molecules with unique molecular identifiers. TCR alpha and beta chains were both sequenced, and the abundances of alpha and beta sequences in each sample were closely correlated with each other. In the source study's methods: Decombinator V4 was used to annotate the V gene, J gene and CDR3 of the TCR sequences. Expanded TCRs were defined as changing significantly between any two time points under a Poisson model with p below 0.0001. TCR abundances were normalised to the total number of TCRs sequenced per sample and expressed as counts per million. TRAV1-2 paired with TRAJ12, TRAJ20 or TRAJ33 defined MAIT TCRs, while TRAV10 paired with TRAJ18 defined iNKT TCRs. VDJdb, accessed on 1 November 2021, was searched for TCRs annotated for CMV, EBV and SARS-CoV-2, and TCRs annotated for more than one antigen were excluded. TCRdb reanalyzed the raw reads on its own, using fastp at Q25 for trimming and MiXCR for clone calling, and kept in-frame beta chains. Rows merge per CDR3 protein into single entries with the most common DNA and genes. Clone size and V and J calls follow TCRdb, not the original study. The table for this sample lists tens of thousands of distinct CDR3 sequences; under 15% of them were counted only once. Of the sample, roughly 8.7% falls within the top ten clones.

The sequenced sample was whole blood. The chain couples TRBV10-3 to TRBJ2-3, and TRBD1 may be the D gene, going by 6 matching bases. The TCR was taken from an adult who was a healthcare worker with PCR-confirmed SARS-CoV-2 infection or an uninfected control (not recorded which). The nucleotide sequence reads as follows: TGTGCCATCAGTGGTCGGACAGCCTCCCCAGATACGCAGTATTTT. The encoded protein is CAISGRTASPDTQYF.